The T cell receptor beta chain described here comes from a study of T cell repertoires in cytomegalovirus infection. Overall study context: Well-studied HLA-B-restricted epitopes and recently identified HLA-C-restricted epitopes of CMV were both used in the study. Public TCR beta signatures were indicative of both CMV infection and a matching HLA type.

CDR3 length equals 20 residues. V was clipped by 4 bases and J by 0 bases; unmatched bases: 11. Germline-derived CDR1 and CDR2 are MNHEY and SVGEGT. General study points: The ex vivo response showed dominance by HLA-C-restricted CMV-specific TCR beta clonotypes. Summed frequency of shared TCR beta families picked out CMV carriers who also had the relevant HLA.

Worth noting for this clonotype: Its antigen is unidentified.

TCRdb analysed the reads with MiXCR anew, one entry per CDR3 protein. The sample yields around 300,000 distinct CDR3 sequences, around 20% seen once. The J gene is TRBJ2-6, the V gene TRBV6-2 or TRBV6-3, with TRBD2 matching over 11 bases. The starting material was cultured PBMCs, obtained from culture after CMV antigen stimulation. The TCR comes from a human donor in good health (CMV status not recorded). Some clones in this sample may be carry-over from other donors' samples. The CDR3 nucleotides are TGTGCCAGCAGTTCCCTTATTCTAGCGGGAGGACCCTCTGGGGCCAACGTCCTGACTTTC. This translates into CASSSLILAGGPSGANVLTF.